The TCR beta chain under discussion was sequenced for a study of OX40 agonist ivuxolimab in advanced cancers. From germline, CDR1 is MNHEY and CDR2 SMNVEV (reference sequence). The CDR3 has 13 residues. With 6 bases removed from V and 4 bases from J, the gap between germline ends came to 7 bases. The method was immunoSEQ multiplex PCR; TCRdb's version includes in-frame clones alone and lacks a portion of them. The sample yields approximately 86,000 clones, roughly 90% seen once. The source is an adult with an advanced solid tumor such as melanoma, head and neck, liver or kidney cancer. The sequencing used CD4+ or CD8+ T cells sorted from blood, collected in a trial of the OX40 agonist ivuxolimab. The gene calls are TRBV27 and TRBJ2-6; D unresolved. The CDR3, as DNA: TGTGCCAGCAGAACCCCCGGGGCCAACGTCCTGACTTTC. This encodes CASRTPGANVLTF.